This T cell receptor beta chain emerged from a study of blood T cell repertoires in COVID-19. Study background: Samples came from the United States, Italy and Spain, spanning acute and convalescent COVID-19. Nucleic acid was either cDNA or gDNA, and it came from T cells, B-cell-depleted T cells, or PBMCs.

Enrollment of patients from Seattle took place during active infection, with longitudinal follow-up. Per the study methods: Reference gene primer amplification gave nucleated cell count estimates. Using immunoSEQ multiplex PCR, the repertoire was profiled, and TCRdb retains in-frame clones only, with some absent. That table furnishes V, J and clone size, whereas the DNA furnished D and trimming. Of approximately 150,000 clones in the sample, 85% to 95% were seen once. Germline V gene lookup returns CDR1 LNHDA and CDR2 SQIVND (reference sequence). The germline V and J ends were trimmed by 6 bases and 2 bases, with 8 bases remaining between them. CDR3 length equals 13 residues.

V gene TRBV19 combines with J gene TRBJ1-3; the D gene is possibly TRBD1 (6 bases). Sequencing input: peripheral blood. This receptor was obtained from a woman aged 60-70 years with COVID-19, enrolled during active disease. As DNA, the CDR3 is TGTGCCAGTAGGGACAGACCTGGAAACACCATATATTTT. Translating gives CASRDRPGNTIYF.